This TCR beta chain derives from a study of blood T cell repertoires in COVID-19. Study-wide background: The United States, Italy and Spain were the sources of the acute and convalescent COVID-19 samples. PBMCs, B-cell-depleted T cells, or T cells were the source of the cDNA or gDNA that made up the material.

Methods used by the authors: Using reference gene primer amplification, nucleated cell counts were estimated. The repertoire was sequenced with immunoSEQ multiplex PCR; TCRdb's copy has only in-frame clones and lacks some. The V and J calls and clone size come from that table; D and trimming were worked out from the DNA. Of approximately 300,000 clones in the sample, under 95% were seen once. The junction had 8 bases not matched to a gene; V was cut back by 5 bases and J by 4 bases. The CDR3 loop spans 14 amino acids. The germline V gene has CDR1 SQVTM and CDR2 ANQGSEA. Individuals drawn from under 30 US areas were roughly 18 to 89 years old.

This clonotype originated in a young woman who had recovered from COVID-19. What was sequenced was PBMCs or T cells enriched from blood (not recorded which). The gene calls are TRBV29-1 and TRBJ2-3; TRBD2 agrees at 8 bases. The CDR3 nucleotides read TGCAGCGTTAGTACGGGGGGGATCGCAGATACGCAGTATTTT. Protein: CSVSTGGIADTQYF.